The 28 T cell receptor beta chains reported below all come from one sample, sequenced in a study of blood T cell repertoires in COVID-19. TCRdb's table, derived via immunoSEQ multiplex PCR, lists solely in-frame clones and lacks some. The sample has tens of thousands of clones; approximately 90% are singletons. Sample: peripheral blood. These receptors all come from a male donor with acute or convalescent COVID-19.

The CDR3: CASSLEARGQGVEQYF. The DNA for the CDR3 is TGCGCCAGCAGCTTGGAGGCCCGGGGACAGGGGGTCGAGCAGTACTTC. This chain uses TRBV5-1 with TRBJ2-7, with 11 bases matching TRBD1. CDR1 is SGHRS and CDR2 is YFSETQ in the germline V gene. The CDR3 has 16 residues. V shed 0 bases, J shed 6 bases, and the junction held 8 bases outside the gene matches.

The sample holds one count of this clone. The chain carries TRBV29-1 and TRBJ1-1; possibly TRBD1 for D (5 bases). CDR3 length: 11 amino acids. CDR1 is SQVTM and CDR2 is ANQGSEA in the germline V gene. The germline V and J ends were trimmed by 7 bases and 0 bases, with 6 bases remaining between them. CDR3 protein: CSATVNTEAFF. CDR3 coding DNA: TGCAGCGCGACAGTGAACACTGAAGCTTTCTTT.

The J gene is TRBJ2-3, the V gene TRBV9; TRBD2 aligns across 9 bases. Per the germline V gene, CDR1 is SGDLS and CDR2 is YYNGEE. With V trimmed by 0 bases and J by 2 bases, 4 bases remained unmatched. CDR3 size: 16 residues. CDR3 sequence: CASSVVGGGATDTQYF. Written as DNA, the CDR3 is TGTGCCAGCAGCGTAGTCGGCGGGGGGGCCACAGATACGCAGTATTTT.

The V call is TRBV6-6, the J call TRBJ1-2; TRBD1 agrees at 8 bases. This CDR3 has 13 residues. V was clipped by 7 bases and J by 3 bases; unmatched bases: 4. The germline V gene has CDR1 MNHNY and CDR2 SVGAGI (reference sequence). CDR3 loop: CASTLTGDYGYTF. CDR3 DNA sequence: TGTGCCAGCACCTTGACAGGGGACTATGGCTACACCTTC.

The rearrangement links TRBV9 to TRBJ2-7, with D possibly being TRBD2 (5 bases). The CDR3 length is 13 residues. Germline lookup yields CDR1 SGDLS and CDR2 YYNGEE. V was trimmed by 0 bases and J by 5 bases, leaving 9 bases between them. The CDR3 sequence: CASSVAPGNEQYF. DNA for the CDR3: TGTGCCAGCAGCGTAGCTCCGGGGAACGAGCAGTACTTC.

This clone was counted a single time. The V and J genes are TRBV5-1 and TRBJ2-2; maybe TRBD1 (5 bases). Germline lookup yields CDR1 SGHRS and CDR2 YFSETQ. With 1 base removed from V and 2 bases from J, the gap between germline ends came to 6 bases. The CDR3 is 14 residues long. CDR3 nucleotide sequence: TGCGCCAGCAGCTTGTGGGGCAACACCGGGGAGCTGTTTTTT. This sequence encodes CASSLWGNTGELFF.

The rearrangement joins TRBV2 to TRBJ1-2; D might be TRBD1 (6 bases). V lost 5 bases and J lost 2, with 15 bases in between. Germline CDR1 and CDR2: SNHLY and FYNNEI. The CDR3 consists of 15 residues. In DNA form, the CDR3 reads TGTGCCAGCAGTCCCCGGACAGTCTCAAACTATGGCTACACCTTC. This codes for CASSPRTVSNYGYTF.

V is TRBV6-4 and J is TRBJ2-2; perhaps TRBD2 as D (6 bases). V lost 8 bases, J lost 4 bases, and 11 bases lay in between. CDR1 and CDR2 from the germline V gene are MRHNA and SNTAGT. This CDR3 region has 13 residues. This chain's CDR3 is CASRDFSTGELFF. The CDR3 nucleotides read TGTGCCAGCCGGGACTTTAGCACCGGGGAGCTGTTTTTT.

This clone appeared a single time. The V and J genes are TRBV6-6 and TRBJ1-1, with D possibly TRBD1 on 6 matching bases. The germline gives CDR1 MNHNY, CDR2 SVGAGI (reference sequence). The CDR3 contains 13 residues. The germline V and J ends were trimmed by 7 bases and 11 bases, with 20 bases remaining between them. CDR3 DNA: TGTGCCAGCATTACTTCGACAGGTCCGGGGGCTTTCTTT. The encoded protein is CASITSTGPGAFF.

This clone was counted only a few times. DNA of the CDR3: TGTGCCAGCAGCCAGGCAACAGGGGTATCTTCACCCCTCCACTTT. Its protein product is CASSQATGVSSPLHF. The chain recombines TRBV14 with TRBJ1-6, with 7 bases lining up with TRBD1. Germline V gives CDR1 SGHDN, CDR2 FVKESK. The CDR3 totals 15 residues. Trimming removed 3 bases from V and 9 bases from J; junction bases left unmatched: 8.

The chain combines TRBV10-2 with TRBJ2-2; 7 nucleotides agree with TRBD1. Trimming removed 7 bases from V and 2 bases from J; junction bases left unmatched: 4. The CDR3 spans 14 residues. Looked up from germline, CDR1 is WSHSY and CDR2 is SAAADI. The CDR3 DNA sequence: TGCGCCAGCATCCGGGACAGTAACACCGGGGAGCTGTTTTTT. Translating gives CASIRDSNTGELFF.

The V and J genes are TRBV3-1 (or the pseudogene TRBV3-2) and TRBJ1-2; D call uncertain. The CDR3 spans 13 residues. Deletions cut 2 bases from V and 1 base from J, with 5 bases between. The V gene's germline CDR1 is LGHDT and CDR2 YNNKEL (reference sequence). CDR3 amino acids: CASSQQVNYGYTF. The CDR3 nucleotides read TGTGCCAGCAGCCAACAGGTTAACTATGGCTACACCTTC.

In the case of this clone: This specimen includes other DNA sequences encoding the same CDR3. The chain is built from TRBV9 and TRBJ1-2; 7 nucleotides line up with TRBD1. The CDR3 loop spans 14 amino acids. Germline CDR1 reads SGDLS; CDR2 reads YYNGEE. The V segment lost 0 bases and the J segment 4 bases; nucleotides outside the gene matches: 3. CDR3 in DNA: TGTGCCAGCAGCGTAGGGGACAGATCCTATGGCTACACCTTC. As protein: CASSVGDRSYGYTF.

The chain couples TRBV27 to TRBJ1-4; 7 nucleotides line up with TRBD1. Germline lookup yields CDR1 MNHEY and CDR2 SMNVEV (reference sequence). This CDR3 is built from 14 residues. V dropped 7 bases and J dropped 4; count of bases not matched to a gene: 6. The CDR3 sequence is CASKKQGINEKLFF. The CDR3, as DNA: TGTGCCAGCAAAAAACAGGGGATTAATGAAAAACTGTTTTTT.

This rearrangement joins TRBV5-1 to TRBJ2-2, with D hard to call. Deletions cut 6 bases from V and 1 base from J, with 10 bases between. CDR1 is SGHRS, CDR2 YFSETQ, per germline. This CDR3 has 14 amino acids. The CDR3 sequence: CASKSQVNTGELFF. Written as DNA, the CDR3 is TGCGCCAGCAAGTCTCAGGTGAACACCGGGGAGCTGTTTTTT.

Here the CDR3 reads CASSSDPLQGPGNTIYF. The CDR3 DNA follows: TGCGCCAGCAGCTCCGACCCCCTACAGGGTCCCGGAAACACCATATATTTT. The chain combines TRBV5-1 with TRBJ1-3; perhaps TRBD1 as D (6 bases). This CDR3 spans 17 amino acids. The V gene lost 3 bases and the J gene lost 4 bases, with 20 bases spanning the gap. Germline CDR1 reads SGHRS; CDR2 reads YFSETQ.

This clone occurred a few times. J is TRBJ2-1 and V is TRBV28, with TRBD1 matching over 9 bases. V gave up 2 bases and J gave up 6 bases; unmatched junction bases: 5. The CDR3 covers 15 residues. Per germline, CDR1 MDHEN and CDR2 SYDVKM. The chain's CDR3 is CASSLGTGSLNEQFF. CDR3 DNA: TGTGCCAGCAGTTTAGGGACAGGGTCCCTCAATGAGCAGTTCTTC.

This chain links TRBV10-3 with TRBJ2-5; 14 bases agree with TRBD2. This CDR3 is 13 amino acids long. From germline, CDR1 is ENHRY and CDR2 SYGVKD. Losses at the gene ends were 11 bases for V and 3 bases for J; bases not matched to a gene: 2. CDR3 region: CASGLAGEETQYF. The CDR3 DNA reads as TGTGCCTCGGGACTAGCGGGGGAAGAGACCCAGTACTTC.

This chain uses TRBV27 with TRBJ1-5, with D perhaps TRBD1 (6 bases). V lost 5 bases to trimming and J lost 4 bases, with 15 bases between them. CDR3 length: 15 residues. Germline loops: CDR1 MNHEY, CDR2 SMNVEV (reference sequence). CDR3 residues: CASSHHRATNQPQHF. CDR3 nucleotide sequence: TGTGCCAGCAGTCATCACAGGGCGACGAATCAGCCCCAGCATTTT.

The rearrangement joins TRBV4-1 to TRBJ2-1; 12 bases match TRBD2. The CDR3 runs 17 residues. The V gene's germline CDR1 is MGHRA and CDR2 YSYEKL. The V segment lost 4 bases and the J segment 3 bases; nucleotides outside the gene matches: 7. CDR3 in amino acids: CASSLGTSGPYYNEQFF. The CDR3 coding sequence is TGCGCCAGCAGCCTGGGGACTAGCGGGCCGTACTACAATGAGCAGTTCTTC.

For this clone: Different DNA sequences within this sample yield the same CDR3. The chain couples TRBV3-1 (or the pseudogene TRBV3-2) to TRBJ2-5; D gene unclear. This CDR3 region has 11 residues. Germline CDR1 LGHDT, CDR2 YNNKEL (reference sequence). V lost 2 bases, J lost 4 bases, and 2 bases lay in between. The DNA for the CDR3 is TGTGCCAGCAGCCAACGAGAGACCCAGTACTTC. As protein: CASSQRETQYF.

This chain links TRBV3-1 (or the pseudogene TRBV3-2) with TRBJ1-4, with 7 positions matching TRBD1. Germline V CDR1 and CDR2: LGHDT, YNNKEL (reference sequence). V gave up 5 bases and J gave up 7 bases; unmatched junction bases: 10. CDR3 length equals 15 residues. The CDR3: CASSEIQGMSEKLFF. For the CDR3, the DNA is TGTGCCAGCAGCGAGATACAGGGGATGAGTGAAAAACTGTTTTTT.

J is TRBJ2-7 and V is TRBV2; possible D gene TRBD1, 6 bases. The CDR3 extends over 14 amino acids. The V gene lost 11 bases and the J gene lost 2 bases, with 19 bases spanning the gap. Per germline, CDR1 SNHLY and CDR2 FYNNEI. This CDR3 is CAGNDRTFPYEQYF. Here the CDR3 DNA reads TGTGCCGGAAACGACAGGACCTTTCCCTACGAGCAGTACTTC.

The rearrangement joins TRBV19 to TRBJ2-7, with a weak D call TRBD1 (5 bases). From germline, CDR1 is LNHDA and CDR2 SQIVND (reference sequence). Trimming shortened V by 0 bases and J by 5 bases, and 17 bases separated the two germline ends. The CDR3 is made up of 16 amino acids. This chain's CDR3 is CASSIDSRPGRDEQYF. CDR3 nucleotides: TGTGCCAGTAGTATAGATAGTCGGCCAGGGCGCGACGAGCAGTACTTC.

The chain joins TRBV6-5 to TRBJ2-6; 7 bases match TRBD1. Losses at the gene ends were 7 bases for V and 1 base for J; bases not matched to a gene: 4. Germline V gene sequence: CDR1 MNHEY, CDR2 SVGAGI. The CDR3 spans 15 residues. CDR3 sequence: CASKRQGSGANVLTF. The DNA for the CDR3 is TGTGCCAGCAAACGACAGGGATCTGGGGCCAACGTCCTGACTTTC.

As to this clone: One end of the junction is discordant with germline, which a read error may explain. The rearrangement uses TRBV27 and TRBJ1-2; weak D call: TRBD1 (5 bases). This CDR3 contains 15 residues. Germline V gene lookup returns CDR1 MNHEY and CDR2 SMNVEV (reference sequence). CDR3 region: CASSLFAGTNSGYTF. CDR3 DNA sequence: TGTGCCAGCAGTTTATTTGCGGGGACGAACTCTGGCTACACCTTC.

CDR3 coding DNA: TGTGCCATCAGACCGGACAGGACCCAGGGTGGCTACACCTTC. Protein product: CAIRPDRTQGGYTF. This rearrangement joins TRBV10-3 to TRBJ1-2; 7 nucleotides align to TRBD1. The germline CDR1 and CDR2 sequences are ENHRY and SYGVKD. The CDR3 is made up of 14 amino acids. The ends lost 6 bases at V and 7 bases at J; junction bases unmatched: 11.

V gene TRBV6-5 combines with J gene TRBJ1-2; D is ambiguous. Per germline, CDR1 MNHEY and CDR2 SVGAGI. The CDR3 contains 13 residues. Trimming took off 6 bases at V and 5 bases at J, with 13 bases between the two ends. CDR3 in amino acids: CASSLRGIYGYTF. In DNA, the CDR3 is TGTGCCAGCAGCCTACGCGGGATATATGGCTACACCTTC.